The subject of this entry is one TCR beta chain. This sample was included in a study of T cell responses to AZD1222 COVID-19 vaccine. TCRdb keeps only in-frame clones here, not all; method: immunoSEQ multiplex PCR. This sample has 70,000 to 90,000 clones, with 89% found just once. Unmatched junction bases numbered 9, after V lost 0 bases and J lost 6 bases. The length of the CDR3 is 16 residues. The germline V gene encodes CDR1 SGDLS and CDR2 YYNGEE. This sequence was found in an adult in good health. This specimen consisted of peripheral blood, obtained on day 0 of AZD1222 vaccination. The chain employs TRBV9 and TRBJ2-7; 10 nucleotides match TRBD1. In DNA form, the CDR3 reads TGTGCCAGCAGCGTAGATGTGGGACAGGGGCGCCGCGAGCAGTACTTC. This codes for CASSVDVGQGRREQYF. Drawing the rest from reference TRBV9 and TRBJ2-7, the complete variable domain is DSGVTQTPKHLITATGQRVTLRCSPRSGDLSVYWYQQSLDQGLQFLIQYYNGEERAKGNILERFSAQQFPDLHSELNLSSLELGDSALYFCASSVDVGQGRREQYFGPGTRLTVT.